The clone carrying this T cell receptor (beta chain) came up many times. The data were taken from a study of regulatory T cells in long-lasting Graves disease. Study-wide context: Persistence in Graves' disease denoted antithyroid drug use beyond 5 years alongside positive TSH receptor antibodies.

The time point here: persistent/refractory GD, antithyroid drugs over 5 years with positive TRAb. TCR sequences were obtained from RNA taken from PBMCs. EDTA tubes collected approximately 10 milliliters of peripheral blood. V was pared by 6 bases and J by 5 bases, with 13 bases of the junction left unmatched. Germline V CDR1 and CDR2: SGHTA, FQGNSA. The length of the CDR3 is 15 residues. CDR3 regions were amplified by Arm-PCR using iRepertoire HTBI primers to build TCR beta libraries. TCRdb called the multiplex PCR reads again in MiXCR, with one record for every CDR3 protein. The sample consists of some 440,000 distinct CDR3 sequences, roughly 20% of them appearing once.

The sequence was collected from a female donor with Graves disease. Sequencing used peripheral blood mononuclear cells (PBMCs), obtained when the disease was refractory, from a patient treated with antithyroid drugs. The chain combines TRBV7-2 with TRBJ2-7; 7 bases are a match to TRBD2. CDR3 coding DNA: TGTGCCAGCAGATTTGGGGGGGGGTCTTGGGACGAGCAGTACTTC. The encoded protein is CASRFGGGSWDEQYF.